This TCR beta chain was captured by sequencing in a study of PD-1 blockade in classical Hodgkin lymphoma (TCRdb year 2020). Regarding the study in general: Nivolumab dosing was 3 mg/kg intravenously every 2 weeks, continuing until either disease progression or unacceptable toxicity. The study used CyTOF and TCR beta sequencing to define a peripheral blood immune signature of response to PD-1 blockade in classical Hodgkin lymphoma. General conclusions and limits of the study: Baseline TCR diversity was reported to be lower in newly diagnosed patients than in healthy donors, and even lower in relapsed/refractory patients. Patients starting nivolumab less than 1 year after ASCT had lower diversity and were excluded from later analyses to avoid confounding by immune reconstitution. A significant rise by C4D1 was seen in CD4+ but not CD8+ TCR diversity (p=0.0027 vs p=0.16), with the rise being most apparent in complete responders (p=0.02). Only a single clinical trial cohort was studied, and what caused the repertoire differences, possibly disease activity or prior therapy, remained undefined. Trial patients with a complete response had baseline diversity similar to that of newly diagnosed patients, while partial responders and progressors had significantly lower diversity.

The label giving this sample's time point can be read as: cycle 2 day 1 (C2D1) of nivolumab. All trial patients had relapsed after autologous stem cell transplantation, with cohorts A, B and C differing in prior brentuximab vedotin exposure. The trial cohort comprised some 60 patients with relapsed/refractory classical Hodgkin lymphoma whose best overall responses were complete response, partial response or progressive disease. Trial patients were treated with single-agent nivolumab in the multi-cohort phase II CheckMate 205 trial. An independent review committee assessed best overall response by applying the 2007 International Working Group response criteria. Trial PBMCs were collected immediately before nivolumab initiation (C1D1) and during therapy at cycle 2 day 1 and cycle 4 day 1. Peripheral blood was collected in 8 mL Vacutainer Cell Preparation Tubes, from which PBMCs were isolated by centrifugation and then cryopreserved.

Including cysteine and phenylalanine, the CDR3 has 15 amino acids. Kept here is only the CDR3 DNA, which spans 45 bases and is read in frame from base 1. Looking up the germline V gene yields CDR1 SGHRS and CDR2 YFSETQ. The V and J ends are trimmed by 0 bases and 2 bases, leaving 11 bases between them. The Qiagen DNeasy kit was used to extract genomic DNA both from unsorted PBMCs and from the negatively selected CD4+ and CD8+ fractions. Amplification of TCR beta CDR3 regions was done by immunoSEQ multiplex PCR with primers that anneal to V and J segments. Amplification bias was minimized using a synthetic immune receptor repertoire, and residual bias was removed computationally after sequencing. The study's own analysis went as follows. Repertoire diversity was quantified as the Shannon entropy index using custom Python scripts. Unsorted, CD4+ and CD8+ repertoires were analyzed separately, except in combined analyses where CD4+ and CD8+ sequences were merged in silico. Clonal expansion was defined as a frequency increase of at least 2-fold after treatment compared with C1D1, and clones undetected at baseline were assigned a pseudocount of 0.5. Clones with 0 or 1 copy at C1D1 were defined as singleton clones, while clones with 2 or more copies were defined as non-singleton clones. Clones expanded in unsorted samples were assigned a CD4+, CD8+ or unknown annotation through matching of protein sequences in sorted samples from the same patient. Wilcoxon tests on paired samples were used to test diversity changes from C1D1 to C4D1. Held by TCRdb, this immuneACCESS table contains in-frame sequences only and omits some clones. Under half of the omission traces to an unresolved V gene where checked; the cause of the rest is unknown. That table furnishes V, J and clone size, whereas the DNA furnished D and trimming. The sample table holds approximately 99,000 clones, of which 70% to 90% were seen once. The ten most abundant clones make up just under 20% of the sample.

Turning to this clone: The antigen this receptor binds is unknown. Base qualities are not recorded, but no much larger clone differs from it by a single base.

The TCR was taken from a human donor with classical Hodgkin lymphoma. The sequencing here drew on peripheral blood mononuclear cells (PBMCs), taken before the second cycle of nivolumab. Recombination joined TRBV5-1 with TRBJ2-5; no D gene is confidently identified. The CDR3: CASSLEGFGQETQYF. The bases are TGCGCCAGCAGCTTGGAGGGATTTGGGCAAGAGACCCAGTACTTC.